This TCR beta chain came from a study of PD-1 blockade in classical Hodgkin lymphoma. The study, taken as a whole, reports: Those achieving complete response showed baseline diversity like newly diagnosed patients. While CD8+ TCR diversity did not rise significantly by C4D1, CD4+ TCR diversity did.

The patients all showed relapse after autologous stem cell transplantation, while their brentuximab vedotin exposure varied. As concerns this clone: Its antigen is undetermined.

The CDR3 has 14 residues. CDR1 is SNHLY, CDR2 FYNNEI, per germline. The V segment lost 4 bases and the J segment 4 bases; nucleotides outside the gene matches: 7. Method: immunoSEQ multiplex PCR; TCRdb's copy keeps in-frame clones and lacks some. The table records about 94,000 clones, 85% to 90% of them present only once. V gene TRBV2 combines with J gene TRBJ2-7; TRBD2 matches 7 bases. This sequence was found in a human donor with classical Hodgkin lymphoma. The sample in question was peripheral blood mononuclear cells (PBMCs), obtained before the second cycle of nivolumab. CDR3 loop: CASSVGGGGYEQYF. CDR3 in DNA: TGTGCCAGCAGTGTGGGAGGCGGGGGTTACGAGCAGTACTTC. Variable domain in full (rest from reference TRBV2 and TRBJ2-7): EPEVTQTPSHQVTQMGQEVILRCVPISNHLYFYWYRQILGQKVEFLVSFYNNEISEKSEIFDDQFSVERPDGSNFTLKIRSTKLEDSAMYFCASSVGGGGYEQYFGPGTRLTVT.